This T cell receptor beta chain originates from a study of blood T cell repertoires in COVID-19. Study-wide context: In each case, the material was cDNA or gDNA derived from T cells, B-cell-depleted T cells, or PBMCs.

Participants were aged about 18 to 100 years from approximately 24 US areas. Each participant's cohort was designated according to participant-reported clinical history. Either two negative PCRs, clearance, or symptom resolution qualified Cohort 3 donors as recovered. TCRdb's copy holds only in-frame clones and misses some; the assay was immunoSEQ multiplex PCR. The sample contains fewer than 250,000 clones, roughly 80% of which appear only once. Sequenced material: PBMCs or T cells enriched from blood (not recorded which). This receptor was obtained from a woman in her twenties or thirties who had recovered from COVID-19.

DNA for the CDR3: TGCGCCAGCAGCTTGGCCCAGGGGGCAGACAAAAACATTCAGTACTTC. Its protein is CASSLAQGADKNIQYF. V gene TRBV5-1 combines with J gene TRBJ2-4; the match to TRBD1 covers 8 bases. V shed 0 bases, J shed 3 bases, and the junction held 5 bases outside the gene matches. The CDR3 is 16 amino acids. Germline loops: CDR1 SGHRS, CDR2 YFSETQ.